The 18 T cell receptor beta chains listed next were all sequenced from one sample in a study of blood T cell repertoires in COVID-19. Profiled with immunoSEQ multiplex PCR; TCRdb holds only in-frame clones, not every one. The sample lists a few hundred thousand clones, roughly 87% occurring once. The sequenced sample was PBMCs or T cells enriched from blood (not recorded which). The receptor source for this set is a woman in her twenties or thirties who had recovered from COVID-19.

This clone is a singleton in its sample. This chain uses TRBV12-5 with TRBJ1-5; 7 bases match TRBD1. V dropped 0 bases and J dropped 0; count of bases not matched to a gene: 8. The CDR3 loop spans 18 amino acids. Germline-derived CDR1 and CDR2 are LGHNT and FRNRAP. CDR3 residues: CASGLVNKDRFSNQPQHF. CDR3 bases: TGTGCTAGTGGTTTGGTAAACAAGGACAGGTTTAGCAATCAGCCCCAGCATTTT. Supplemented by reference TRBV12-5 and TRBJ1-5, the full variable domain reads DARVTQTPRHKVTEMGQEVTMRCQPILGHNTVFWYRQTMMQGLELLAYFRNRAPLDDSGMPKDRFSAEMPDATLATLKIQPSEPRDSAVYFCASGLVNKDRFSNQPQHFGDGTRLSIL.

CDR3 DNA sequence: TGTGCCAGCAGTAAAGGCGACGAGACAGGGAACTACGAGCAGTACTTC. The encoded protein is CASSKGDETGNYEQYF. The genes are TRBV6-1 and TRBJ2-7, with 7 bases aligning to TRBD1. CDR3 length: 16 amino acids. Germline V gene sequence: CDR1 MNHNS, CDR2 SASEGT. V lost 5 bases, J lost 3 bases, and 13 bases stayed unmatched.

The CDR3 DNA reads as TGCAGTGCTAGAGTCAGAAACACCATATATTTT. It encodes CSARVRNTIYF. The chain is built from TRBV20-1 and TRBJ1-3; D is unclear. V lost 1 base to trimming and J lost 5 bases, with 3 bases between them. CDR3 size: 11 residues. Germline CDR1 reads DFQATT; CDR2 reads SNEGSKA (reference sequence).

The chain carries TRBV7-2 and TRBJ2-1; 13 nucleotides agree with TRBD2. Germline loops: CDR1 SGHTA, CDR2 FQGNSA. With V trimmed by 5 bases and J by 0 bases, 10 bases remained unmatched. The CDR3 is made up of 19 amino acids. CDR3 protein: CASSTRTSGSQSSYNEQFF. CDR3 nucleotide sequence: TGTGCCAGCAGCACCCGGACTAGCGGGAGCCAGAGCTCCTACAATGAGCAGTTCTTC.

This clone has just a few counts. The chain joins TRBV2 to TRBJ1-3; D is unresolved. Germline CDR1 is SNHLY and CDR2 is FYNNEI. Deletions cut 7 bases from V and 2 bases from J, with 9 bases between. This CDR3 contains 13 residues. The CDR3 sequence: CASTTDTGNTIYF. The DNA of the CDR3 is TGTGCCAGCACAACAGATACTGGAAACACCATATATTTT.

The rearrangement joins TRBV27 to TRBJ2-7; the match to TRBD1 covers 10 bases. Trimming removed 6 bases from V and 5 bases from J; junction bases left unmatched: 13. Germline values: CDR1 MNHEY, CDR2 SMNVEV (reference sequence). The CDR3 has 16 amino acids. DNA of the CDR3: TGTGCCAGCAGCCCGAGGGGCCGGGACAGGGGAAACGAGCAGTACTTC. Translated, it gives CASSPRGRDRGNEQYF.

The chain recombines TRBV6-5 with TRBJ2-1, with TRBD2 identical over 11 bases. This CDR3 comprises 14 residues. CDR1 MNHEY and CDR2 SVGAGI come from the germline V gene. The V and J ends lost 2 bases and 8 bases, in that order; junction bases with no gene match: 2. The CDR3 DNA follows: TGTGCCAGCAGTTACGTAGCGGGGGGGCATGAGCAGTTCTTC. Residues: CASSYVAGGHEQFF.

The chain uses TRBV7-2 and TRBJ2-7, with D perhaps matching TRBD1 (6 bases). Germline CDR1 SGHTA, CDR2 FQGNSA. This CDR3 comprises 16 residues. V gave up 1 base and J gave up 2 bases, with 15 bases separating them. As DNA, the CDR3 is TGTGCCAGCAGCTTAGGGTGGGACAACCCGCCCTACGAGCAGTACTTC. Translating gives CASSLGWDNPPYEQYF.

The chain joins TRBV16 to TRBJ1-1; TRBD1 agrees at 9 bases. V lost 4 bases, J lost 0 bases, and 3 bases stayed unmatched. The CDR3 covers 15 residues. CDR1 is KGHSY and CDR2 is FQNENV in the germline V gene. The CDR3 nucleotides read TGTGCCAGCAGCCTCGGACAGGGGTTGAACACTGAAGCTTTCTTT. The encoded protein is CASSLGQGLNTEAFF.

The rearrangement links TRBV5-1 to TRBJ1-6; the match to TRBD1 covers 8 bases. Germline V CDR1 and CDR2: SGHRS, YFSETQ. Unmatched junction bases numbered 7, after V lost 1 base and J lost 4 bases. This CDR3 region has 17 residues. This chain's CDR3 is CASSLNTGTGYNSPLHF. The CDR3 bases are TGCGCCAGCAGCTTGAACACCGGGACAGGATATAATTCACCCCTCCACTTT.

This clone has just a few counts. Other DNA sequences in the sample encode the same CDR3. The V gene is TRBV5-1, the J gene TRBJ1-1, with TRBD1 identical over 8 bases. Per the germline V gene, CDR1 is SGHRS and CDR2 is YFSETQ. The CDR3 length is 13 residues. J lost 5 bases, V lost 5 bases, and 5 bases had no gene match. CDR3 DNA sequence: TGCGCCAGCAGTACAACAGGGGGAACTGAAGCTTTCTTT. Translating it yields CASSTTGGTEAFF.

The rearrangement uses TRBV27 and TRBJ2-1, with 12 bases aligning to TRBD2. Germline V CDR1 and CDR2: MNHEY, SMNVEV (reference sequence). This CDR3 is 16 amino acids long. The V segment lost 4 bases and the J segment 7 bases; nucleotides outside the gene matches: 8. The CDR3 sequence is CASSSLTSGSANEQFF. CDR3 sequence (DNA): TGTGCCAGCAGTTCGTTGACTAGCGGGAGTGCGAATGAGCAGTTCTTC.

The chain combines TRBV7-3 with TRBJ2-3, with 9 bases that match TRBD2. Unmatched junction bases numbered 13, after V lost 5 bases and J lost 4 bases. From germline, CDR1 is SGHTA and CDR2 FQGTGA. The CDR3 loop spans 17 amino acids. The CDR3, as DNA: TGTGCCAGCAGCGGGGCTTCTAGCGGGGAGTGGGCAGATACGCAGTATTTT. It yields the protein CASSGASSGEWADTQYF.

The CDR3 DNA reads as TGTGCCAGCAGCCCGACAGGGGGTCAGTATGGCTACACCTTC. Its protein product is CASSPTGGQYGYTF. The gene calls are TRBV6-6 and TRBJ1-2; 9 nucleotides match TRBD1. Per the germline V gene, CDR1 is MNHNY and CDR2 is SVGAGI (reference sequence). The CDR3 has 14 residues. V gave up 6 bases and J gave up 5 bases; unmatched junction bases: 7.

This sequence joins TRBV7-8 and TRBJ2-7; 7 nucleotides align to TRBD2. Germline CDR1 is SGHVS and CDR2 is FQNEAQ. The CDR3 is 14 residues long. With V trimmed by 5 bases and J by 2 bases, 6 bases remained unmatched. The CDR3 DNA is TGTGCCAGCAGCACCGGACTAGTAACCTACGAGCAGTACTTC. Translation gives CASSTGLVTYEQYF. Full variable domain (missing parts from reference TRBV7-8 and TRBJ2-7): GAGVSQSPRYKVAKRGQDVALRCDPISGHVSLFWYQQALGQGPEFLTYFQNEAQLDKSGLPSDRFFAERPEGSVSTLKIQRTQQEDSAVYLCASSTGLVTYEQYFGPGTRLTVT.

This chain joins TRBV3-1 (or the pseudogene TRBV3-2) and TRBJ1-6; the D is unclear. CDR1 is LGHDT and CDR2 is YNNKEL in the germline V gene (reference sequence). This CDR3 is 15 amino acids long. V shed 1 base and J shed 10 bases, with 14 bases lying between them. The CDR3, as DNA: TGTGCCAGCAGCCAAGGTCTTAACCCGGGGTCACCCCTCCACTTT. It encodes CASSQGLNPGSPLHF.

For this clone: This CDR3 is also generated by other DNA sequences in the sample. J is TRBJ1-1 and V is TRBV12-3 or TRBV12-4; no firm D call. Trimming shortened V by 2 bases and J by 1 base, and 5 bases separated the two germline ends. CDR3 size: 13 residues. The CDR3 sequence: CASSLRENTEAFF. CDR3 coding DNA: TGTGCCAGCAGTTTACGAGAGAACACTGAAGCTTTCTTT.

V usage is TRBV27 and J usage is TRBJ2-2, with 9 nucleotides matching TRBD2. The CDR3 extends over 16 amino acids. After removal of 4 bases from V and 5 bases from J, the junction contained 8 bases not matched to a gene. Germline V lookup: CDR1 MNHEY, CDR2 SMNVEV (reference sequence). The CDR3 bases are TGTGCCAGCAGTTCAGCTAGCGGGGTGGGAACCGGGGAGCTGTTTTTT. Translated, it gives CASSSASGVGTGELFF.